Below, 20 T cell receptor beta chains from the same sample are listed, as sequenced in a study of blood T cells in healthy people across ages. It was with a sample-barcoded 5' primer and a J-beta primer mix that a second PCR of about 6 to 12 cycles was run. TCRdb analysed the 5' RACE reads with MiXCR anew, one entry per CDR3 protein. The table includes around 1,900,000 distinct CDR3 sequences, approximately 40% detected once. The sequenced material came from blood. These receptors were obtained from a human donor in good health.

This clonotype has just a few counts. The chain joins TRBV5-1 to TRBJ1-1, with 7 bases aligning to TRBD1. From germline, CDR1 is SGHRS and CDR2 YFSETQ. Trimming removed 1 base from V and 4 bases from J; junction bases left unmatched: 10. The CDR3 runs 16 residues. The CDR3 region has the DNA TGCGCCAGCAGCTTGTCTTACAGGGGCTCGAGCACTGAAGCTTTCTTT. It translates to CASSLSYRGSSTEAFF.

This clonotype has a handful of counts. This chain joins TRBV27 and TRBJ2-7, with D maybe TRBD1 (5 bases). Germline-derived CDR1 and CDR2 are MNHEY and SMNVEV (reference sequence). V was shortened by 2 bases and J by 2 bases, with 16 bases between the two germline ends. The CDR3 has 16 residues. The CDR3 DNA sequence: TGTGCCAGCAGTTTAGATGGCGGCAGGGCCCCCTACGAGCAGTACTTC. It specifies CASSLDGGRAPYEQYF.

This clonotype was seen at least ten times. V and J are TRBV20-1 and TRBJ2-1; D may be TRBD2 (6 bases). This CDR3 comprises 15 residues. The germline V and J ends were trimmed by 0 bases and 12 bases, with 21 bases remaining between them. CDR1 is DFQATT, CDR2 SNEGSKA, per germline (reference sequence). The CDR3 nucleotides are TGCAGTGCTAGAGAGGGGTCGCCGGAGGGTAGTCGGCAGTTCTTC. Translation: CSAREGSPEGSRQFF.

This clonotype came up a few times. A read error may account for a junction end that differs from germline. The gene calls are TRBV7-2 and TRBJ2-3, with 8 bases matching TRBD2. There are 15 residues in the CDR3. Germline loops: CDR1 SGHTA, CDR2 FQGNSA. The CDR3 bases are TGTGCCAGCAACTTATGGACGGGACTAGCAGATACGCAGTATTTT. Residues: CASNLWTGLADTQYF.

This clonotype was detected only a few times. An end of the junction differs from the germline gene, which may be a read error. The J gene is TRBJ2-5, the V gene TRBV27, with D perhaps TRBD2 (6 bases). The CDR3 is 14 amino acids. Per germline, CDR1 MNHEY and CDR2 SMNVEV (reference sequence). The CDR3: CASSFGRGWETQYF. CDR3 DNA: TGCGCCAGCAGTTTCGGGCGGGGATGGGAGACCCAGTACTTC.

This clonotype was recorded many times. The chain links TRBV29-1 to TRBJ2-3; D gene ambiguous. CDR3 length equals 11 residues. CDR1 is SQVTM, CDR2 ANQGSEA, per germline. V was shortened by 5 bases and J by 2 bases, with 5 bases between the two germline ends. This chain's CDR3 is CSVHFTDTQYF. The CDR3 nucleotides are TGCAGCGTTCACTTCACAGATACGCAGTATTTT.

This clonotype occurred many times. The V and J genes are TRBV20-1 and TRBJ2-4; D gene ambiguous. Per germline, CDR1 DFQATT and CDR2 SNEGSKA (reference sequence). This CDR3 contains 14 residues. V lost 6 bases to trimming and J lost 0 bases, with 12 bases between them. This CDR3 reads CSAITDVAKNIQYF. The CDR3 nucleotides are TGCAGTGCCATTACAGACGTAGCCAAAAACATTCAGTACTTC.

This clonotype turned up a few times. The rearrangement joins TRBV5-1 to TRBJ2-5; D unclear. CDR3 size: 14 residues. The ends were cut back, 7 bases at V and 5 bases at J, with 18 bases in the middle. The germline V gene encodes CDR1 SGHRS and CDR2 YFSETQ. CDR3 amino acids: CASADGSSGETQYF. The CDR3 DNA follows: TGCGCCAGCGCTGATGGTTCATCCGGGGAGACCCAGTACTTC. The variable domain in full, with the rest retrieved from reference TRBV5-1 and TRBJ2-5, is KAGVTQTPRYLIKTRGQQVTLSCSPISGHRSVSWYQQTPGQGLQFLFEYFSETQRNKGNFPGRFSGRQFSNSRSEMNVSTLELGDSALYLCASADGSSGETQYFGPGTRLLVL.

The chain uses TRBV5-5 and TRBJ2-7; D may correspond to TRBD1 or TRBD2 (5 bases each). Per the germline V gene, CDR1 is SGHKS and CDR2 is YYEKEE (reference sequence). The CDR3 totals 16 residues. The V end was cut by 2 bases, the J end by 3 bases, with 18 bases between. In nucleotides, the CDR3 is TGTGCCAGCAGCTTCGGGGCCCCAGGAGCATACTACGAGCAGTACTTC. Protein: CASSFGAPGAYYEQYF.

This rearrangement joins TRBV9 to TRBJ1-4, with D tentatively TRBD1 (6 bases). Germline V CDR1 and CDR2: SGDLS, YYNGEE. V lost 1 base and J 7 bases, leaving 14 bases between the germline ends. This CDR3 spans 15 amino acids. The CDR3 bases are TGTGCCAGCAGCGTACAGGGGTCCACAGGTGAAAAACTGTTTTTT. It specifies CASSVQGSTGEKLFF.

The chain employs TRBV7-8 and TRBJ1-5, with D perhaps matching TRBD1 (6 bases). The germline gives CDR1 SGHVS, CDR2 FQNEAQ. CDR3 length: 17 residues. The V gene lost 2 bases and the J gene lost 0 bases, with 14 bases spanning the gap. CDR3 bases: TGTGCCAGCAGCTTACTTGGATGGGACATTAGCAATCAGCCCCAGCATTTT. Its protein is CASSLLGWDISNQPQHF. The full variable domain, its missing parts supplied by reference TRBV7-8 and TRBJ1-5, is GAGVSQSPRYKVAKRGQDVALRCDPISGHVSLFWYQQALGQGPEFLTYFQNEAQLDKSGLPSDRFFAERPEGSVSTLKIQRTQQEDSAVYLCASSLLGWDISNQPQHFGDGTRLSIL.

The chain recombines TRBV28 with TRBJ1-5; D is perhaps TRBD1 (5 bases). The CDR3 loop spans 15 amino acids. The germline V and J ends were trimmed by 6 bases and 7 bases, with 19 bases remaining between them. Germline V gene lookup returns CDR1 MDHEN and CDR2 SYDVKM. DNA of the CDR3: TGTGCCAGCAGCCTACTCTTCCGGGGCGGACAGCCCCAGCATTTT. It yields the protein CASSLLFRGGQPQHF.

V is TRBV12-3 or TRBV12-4 and J is TRBJ2-4; no definite D call. Matching the DNA end better, TRBJ2-7 makes the J call doubtful. CDR3 size: 14 residues. DNA of the CDR3: TGTGCCAGCAGCTACACCCTTGGGCCCTACGAGCAGTACTTC. Its translation is CASSYTLGPYEQYF.

The chain recombines TRBV11-2 with TRBJ2-2; D gene unclear. The CDR3 is 15 amino acids. The V gene's germline CDR1 is SGHAT and CDR2 FQNNGV. The V end lost 3 bases, the J end lost 2 bases, and 10 bases lay between the germline ends. The CDR3 protein is CASSFGSYNTGELFF. Written as DNA, the CDR3 is TGTGCCAGCAGCTTTGGGTCCTATAACACCGGGGAGCTGTTTTTT.

The rearrangement joins TRBV4-2 to TRBJ2-1; tentative D call: TRBD1 (6 bases). With the DNA end fitting TRBJ2-7 better, the J assignment may be wrong. This CDR3 is built from 17 residues. From germline, CDR1 is LGHNA and CDR2 YNFKEQ. The CDR3 DNA reads as TGTGCCAGCAGCCAAGATACGAGGACAGCCTCCTACAATGAGCAGTACTTC. Translated, it gives CASSQDTRTASYNEQYF.

The chain has TRBV6-2 or TRBV6-3 and TRBJ1-4; D gene unclear. V was pared by 6 bases and J by 10 bases, with 12 bases between. The CDR3 spans 12 residues. In germline, CDR1 is MNHEY, CDR2 SVGEGT. For the CDR3, the DNA is TGTGCCAGCAGGCAAGGACCGAGAAAACTGTTTTTT. Its protein is CASRQGPRKLFF.

CDR3 residues: CSAQPPGGGYEQYF. CDR3 DNA sequence: TGCAGTGCCCAGCCCCCCGGGGGGGGGTACGAGCAGTACTTC. This chain connects TRBV20-1 to TRBJ2-7; 8 positions match TRBD2. Germline assignment: CDR1 DFQATT and CDR2 SNEGSKA (reference sequence). V was pared by 6 bases and J by 4 bases, with 11 bases of the junction left unmatched. The CDR3 runs 14 residues.

V usage is TRBV6-1 and J usage is TRBJ1-5; D is ambiguous. The CDR3 runs to 11 residues. CDR1 and CDR2 from the germline V gene are MNHNS and SASEGT. The V and J ends lost 0 bases and 10 bases respectively, with 4 bases between them. CDR3 sequence reads: CASSEAGPQHF. In DNA form, the CDR3 reads TGTGCCAGCAGTGAAGCGGGACCCCAGCATTTT.

The table lists this clonotype with a few counts. The gene calls are TRBV6-2 or TRBV6-3 and TRBJ1-2, with D uncertain. Germline assignment: CDR1 MNHEY and CDR2 SVGEGT. Trimming removed 4 bases from V and 4 bases from J, with 13 bases in between. This CDR3 region has 14 residues. CDR3: CASSSIRLSYGYTF. The CDR3 DNA reads TGTGCCAGCAGTTCAATCAGGCTCTCCTATGGCTACACCTTC.

This rearrangement joins TRBV20-1 to TRBJ2-2, with D perhaps given as TRBD1 or TRBD2 (6 bases each). Deletions cut 1 base from V and 2 bases from J, with 14 bases between. CDR1 DFQATT and CDR2 SNEGSKA come from the germline V gene (reference sequence). The CDR3 has 16 amino acids. The CDR3 sequence is CSARVLRGVNTGELFF. Written as DNA, the CDR3 is TGCAGTGCTAGAGTCCTGAGGGGGGTAAACACCGGGGAGCTGTTTTTT.